The 9 T cell receptor beta chains reported below all come from one sample, sequenced in a study of T-cell memory formation after mild COVID-19. A single record per CDR3 protein comes from TCRdb applying MiXCR to the 5' RACE reads. Of around 500,000 distinct CDR3 sequences listed, around a sixth are singletons. Sequencing used PBMCs or a T cell subset sorted from them (not recorded which). The receptors stem from an adult woman who had mild COVID-19 (a few samples of this study predate the infection). Cell type and time point are not known.

The V call is TRBV20-1, the J call TRBJ1-5, with 7 bases that match TRBD1. The germline V gene has CDR1 DFQATT and CDR2 SNEGSKA (reference sequence). The CDR3 consists of 15 residues. J gave up 6 bases and V 6 bases, and 14 bases lay outside the gene matches. The CDR3 spells CSATRAGQEGQPQHF. The CDR3 bases are TGCAGTGCCACTAGGGCCGGACAGGAAGGTCAGCCCCAGCATTTT.

The V gene is TRBV23-1, the J gene TRBJ2-3; 12 bases are shared with TRBD2. TRBV23-1 is known as an ORF, though its function is uncertain. The CDR3 extends over 17 amino acids. Trimming cost V 3 bases and J 6 bases; bases outside gene matches: 10. CDR3: CASSQKPGLAGWDTQYF. The DNA of the CDR3 is TGCGCCAGCAGTCAGAAACCGGGACTAGCGGGTTGGGATACGCAGTATTTT.

The rearrangement joins TRBV12-3 or TRBV12-4 to TRBJ2-7; D gene ambiguous. The length of the CDR3 is 12 residues. The V end was cut by 4 bases, the J end by 0 bases, with 4 bases between. CDR3 DNA sequence: TGTGCCAGCAGTTCTTACTCCTACGAGCAGTACTTC. Encoded protein: CASSSYSYEQYF.

V gene TRBV7-9 combines with J gene TRBJ2-3; D not resolved. The CDR3 is 15 residues long. V was trimmed by 1 base and J by 2 bases, leaving 10 bases between them. Germline V gene lookup returns CDR1 SEHNR and CDR2 FQNEAQ (reference sequence). The CDR3 DNA reads TGTGCCAGCAGCTTAGTGGGCCTCGTCACAGATACGCAGTATTTT. It yields the protein CASSLVGLVTDTQYF.

This clonotype appeared a few times. The chain recombines TRBV7-2 with TRBJ2-1; D may match TRBD1 or TRBD2 (5 bases each). Trimming removed 5 bases from V and 6 bases from J, with 14 bases in between. There are 14 residues in the CDR3. Germline loops: CDR1 SGHTA, CDR2 FQGNSA. CDR3 loop: CASSPWGNSNEQFF. CDR3 in DNA: TGTGCCAGCAGCCCTTGGGGGAATAGCAATGAGCAGTTCTTC.

This clonotype appeared a few times. The J gene is TRBJ1-1, the V gene TRBV5-5, with no clear D. The V gene's germline CDR1 is SGHKS and CDR2 YYEKEE (reference sequence). The CDR3 extends over 16 amino acids. V lost 1 base, J lost 3 bases, and 16 bases lay in between. CDR3 sequence reads: CASSLSQTNSYTEAFF. CDR3 nucleotide sequence: TGTGCCAGCAGCTTGTCCCAAACCAACAGCTACACTGAAGCTTTCTTT. The full variable domain, rest sourced from reference TRBV5-5 and TRBJ1-1, is DAGVTQSPTHLIKTRGQQVTLRCSPISGHKSVSWYQQVLGQGPQFIFQYYEKEERGRGNFPDRFSARQFPNYSSELNVNALLLGDSALYLCASSLSQTNSYTEAFFGQGTRLTVV.

The chain employs TRBV12-3 or TRBV12-4 and TRBJ2-7; no reliable D call. The V end lost 6 bases, the J end lost 3 bases, and 12 bases lay between the germline ends. The CDR3 has 13 amino acids. CDR3 region: CASSSRADYEQYF. The CDR3 DNA sequence: TGTGCCAGCAGCTCACGAGCCGACTACGAGCAGTACTTC.

This clonotype was observed many times. The CDR3 spells CASSLVNNEQFF. The CDR3 coding sequence is TGCGCCAGCAGCTTGGTCAACAATGAGCAGTTCTTC. The V call is TRBV5-1, the J call TRBJ2-1; D is unclear. In germline, CDR1 is SGHRS, CDR2 YFSETQ. Trimming removed 0 bases at V and 5 bases at J, with 3 bases between. The CDR3 loop spans 12 amino acids.

This clonotype counts as medium-sized. The rearrangement uses TRBV19 and TRBJ1-2, with 7 bases fitting TRBD1. Germline V gene sequence: CDR1 LNHDA, CDR2 SQIVND (reference sequence). V dropped 6 bases and J dropped 8; count of bases not matched to a gene: 9. The CDR3 runs 13 residues. The CDR3 region is CASRAGTVNGYTF. The CDR3 DNA reads as TGTGCCAGTAGGGCCGGGACAGTAAACGGCTACACCTTC.